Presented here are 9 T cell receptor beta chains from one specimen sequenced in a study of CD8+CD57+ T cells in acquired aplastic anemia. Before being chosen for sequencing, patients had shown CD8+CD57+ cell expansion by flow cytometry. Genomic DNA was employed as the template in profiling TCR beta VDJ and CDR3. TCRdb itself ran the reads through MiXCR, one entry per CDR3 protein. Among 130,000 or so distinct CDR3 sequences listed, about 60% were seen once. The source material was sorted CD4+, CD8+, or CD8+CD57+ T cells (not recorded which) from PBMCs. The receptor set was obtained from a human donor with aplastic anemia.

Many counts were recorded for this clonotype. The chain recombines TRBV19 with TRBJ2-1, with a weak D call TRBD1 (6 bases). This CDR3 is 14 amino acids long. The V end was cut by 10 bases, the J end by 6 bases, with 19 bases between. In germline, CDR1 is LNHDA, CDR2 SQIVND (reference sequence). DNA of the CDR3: TGTGCCACGAGGGGGTCGTCCTCAGTCAATGAGCAGTTCTTC. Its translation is CATRGSSSVNEQFF.

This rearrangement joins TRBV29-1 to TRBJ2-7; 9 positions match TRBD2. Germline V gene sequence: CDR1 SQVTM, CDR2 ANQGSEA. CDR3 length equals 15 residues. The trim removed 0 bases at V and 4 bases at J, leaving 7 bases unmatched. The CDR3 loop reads CSVEEAAGGEYEQYF. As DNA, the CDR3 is TGCAGCGTTGAAGAGGCCGCGGGGGGGGAGTACGAGCAGTACTTC.

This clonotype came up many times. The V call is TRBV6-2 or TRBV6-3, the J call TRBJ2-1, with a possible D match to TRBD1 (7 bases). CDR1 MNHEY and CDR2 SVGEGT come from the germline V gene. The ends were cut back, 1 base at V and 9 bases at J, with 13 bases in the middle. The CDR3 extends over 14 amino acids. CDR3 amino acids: CASSYLRGRGEQFF. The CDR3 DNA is TGTGCCAGCAGTTACTTGAGGGGGCGGGGTGAGCAGTTCTTC.

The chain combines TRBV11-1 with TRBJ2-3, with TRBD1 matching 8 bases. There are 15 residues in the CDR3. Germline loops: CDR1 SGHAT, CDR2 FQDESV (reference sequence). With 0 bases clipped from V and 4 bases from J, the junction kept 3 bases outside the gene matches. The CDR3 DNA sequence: TGTGCCAGCAGCTTAGCCAAGGACAGGGCAGATACGCAGTATTTT. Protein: CASSLAKDRADTQYF.

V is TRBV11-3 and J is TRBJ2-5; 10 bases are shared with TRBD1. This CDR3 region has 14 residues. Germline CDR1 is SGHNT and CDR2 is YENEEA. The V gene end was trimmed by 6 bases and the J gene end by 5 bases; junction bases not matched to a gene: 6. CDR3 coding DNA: TGTGCCAGCAGGCCTCCGGGACAGGGGGAGACCCAGTACTTC. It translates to CASRPPGQGETQYF.

The CDR3 loop is CSASLGTDTQYF. CDR3 sequence (DNA): TGCAGTGCTAGTCTTGGCACAGATACGCAGTATTTT. The gene calls are TRBV20-1 and TRBJ2-3, with D unclear. V dropped 3 bases and J dropped 1 base, with 5 bases sitting between them. The CDR3 extends over 12 amino acids. Germline V CDR1 and CDR2: DFQATT, SNEGSKA (reference sequence).

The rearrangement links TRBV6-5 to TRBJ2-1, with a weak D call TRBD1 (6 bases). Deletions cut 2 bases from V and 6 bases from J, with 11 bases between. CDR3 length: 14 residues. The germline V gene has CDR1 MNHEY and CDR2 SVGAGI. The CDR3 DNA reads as TGTGCCAGCAGTTACCCGGGACAAGGCAATGAGCAGTTCTTC. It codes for CASSYPGQGNEQFF.

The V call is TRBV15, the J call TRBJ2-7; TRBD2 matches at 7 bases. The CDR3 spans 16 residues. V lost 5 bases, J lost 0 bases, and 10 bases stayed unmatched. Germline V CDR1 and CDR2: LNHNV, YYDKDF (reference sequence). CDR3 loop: CATSPPARESSYEQYF. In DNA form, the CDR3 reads TGTGCCACCAGCCCCCCGGCGCGGGAGAGCTCCTACGAGCAGTACTTC.

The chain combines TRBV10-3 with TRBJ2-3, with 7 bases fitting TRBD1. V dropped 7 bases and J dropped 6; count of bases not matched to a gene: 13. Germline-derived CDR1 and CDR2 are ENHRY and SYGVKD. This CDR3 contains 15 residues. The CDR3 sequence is CAITVGGTRGDTQYF. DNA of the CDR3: TGTGCCATCACTGTGGGTGGCACCAGGGGGGATACGCAGTATTTT.